Each of the 13 T cell receptor beta chains below was sequenced from the same sample in a study of beta chain features in type 1 diabetes. The entirety of the isolated RNA underwent reverse transcription, so expressed TCRB transcripts were sequenced. The table came from immunoSEQ multiplex PCR; TCRdb's copy has only in-frame clones and leaves some out. In the table there are a few hundred thousand clones, roughly 15% of which are singletons. Sequenced sample: central memory CD4+ T cells from blood. The receptors come from a man aged 25-45 years in good health.

This clone was seen a few times. Other nucleotide sequences in the sample specify the same CDR3. The rearrangement links TRBV7-9 to TRBJ2-5; D is perhaps TRBD1 (5 bases). The CDR3 runs to 11 residues. Trimming took off 4 bases at V and 5 bases at J, with 5 bases between the two ends. Germline V gene data show CDR1 as SEHNR and CDR2 as FQNEAQ (reference sequence). This chain's CDR3 is CASSSGETQYF. CDR3 coding DNA: TGTGCCAGCAGCTCAGGGGAGACCCAGTACTTC.

This clone was counted between two and nine times. The V gene is TRBV27, the J gene TRBJ1-5; TRBD1 aligns across 7 bases. CDR1 is MNHEY, CDR2 SMNVEV, per germline (reference sequence). CDR3 length equals 14 residues. Losses at the gene ends were 8 bases for V and 3 bases for J; bases not matched to a gene: 7. CDR3 sequence reads: CASGTAVFNQPQHF. In nucleotides, the CDR3 is TGTGCCAGCGGGACAGCTGTTTTCAATCAGCCCCAGCATTTT.

This clone occurred a few times. The rearrangement uses TRBV5-1 and TRBJ2-2; D may be TRBD1 or TRBD2 (5 bases each). Germline V gene data show CDR1 as SGHRS and CDR2 as YFSETQ. The germline V and J ends were trimmed by 4 bases and 6 bases, with 19 bases remaining between them. The CDR3 is made up of 16 amino acids. The CDR3 bases are TGCGCCAGCAGCCGGCTAGCTTCGAGGGGAGCCGGGGAGCTGTTTTTT. Protein sequence: CASSRLASRGAGELFF.

V and J are TRBV6-5 and TRBJ1-3; D may be TRBD1 (6 bases). This CDR3 contains 15 residues. Germline V gene sequence: CDR1 MNHEY, CDR2 SVGAGI. V was shortened by 2 bases and J by 3 bases, with 11 bases between the two germline ends. Written as DNA, the CDR3 is TGTGCCAGCAGTTACGGCAGGGGTTATGGAAACACCATATATTTT. This translates into CASSYGRGYGNTIYF.

The sample holds a few counts of this clone. V gene TRBV4-3 combines with J gene TRBJ2-3, with a tentative D call TRBD2 (5 bases). The germline gives CDR1 LGHNA, CDR2 YSLEER. V lost 4 bases, J lost 6 bases, and 8 bases lay in between. This CDR3 is 12 amino acids long. CDR3 residues: CASSRTGDTQYF. The CDR3 bases are TGCGCCAGCAGCCGGACGGGGGATACGCAGTATTTT.

The gene calls are TRBV10-3 and TRBJ1-5; D gene unclear. The CDR3 totals 13 residues. V was pared by 5 bases and J by 5 bases, with 10 bases between. Germline values: CDR1 ENHRY, CDR2 SYGVKD. The CDR3 here is CAISNRWDQPQHF. The CDR3 region has the DNA TGTGCCATCAGTAATAGATGGGATCAGCCCCAGCATTTT.

The gene calls are TRBV2 and TRBJ2-3; the match to TRBD2 covers 9 bases. The CDR3 is made up of 16 amino acids. Germline V gene lookup returns CDR1 SNHLY and CDR2 FYNNEI. V trimming: 1 base; J trimming: 4 bases; junction bases outside the gene matches: 6. CDR3 region: CASSEGAGGPSDTQYF. The CDR3 nucleotides are TGTGCCAGCAGTGAAGGTGCGGGAGGGCCGTCAGATACGCAGTATTTT.

The chain is built from TRBV7-9 and TRBJ2-5; maybe TRBD2 (7 bases). The CDR3 consists of 18 residues. The V end lost 5 bases, the J end lost 7 bases, and 29 bases lay between the germline ends. Germline lookup yields CDR1 SEHNR and CDR2 FQNEAQ (reference sequence). CDR3: CASSTSPGTGGKLRTQYF. The CDR3, as DNA: TGTGCCAGCAGCACTAGCCCAGGCACGGGGGGCAAACTTAGGACCCAGTACTTC.

This clone has just a few counts. The chain carries TRBV29-1 and TRBJ2-4; D call uncertain. V lost 8 bases and J lost 3, with 14 bases in between. This CDR3 region has 13 residues. Germline V CDR1 and CDR2: SQVTM, ANQGSEA. CDR3 amino acids: CSLGPPNKNIQYF. Written as DNA, the CDR3 is TGCAGCCTAGGACCCCCAAACAAAAACATTCAGTACTTC.

This clone occurred a few times. J is TRBJ2-1 and V is TRBV10-3; unclear D gene. The CDR3 runs to 13 residues. The V gene's germline CDR1 is ENHRY and CDR2 SYGVKD. Trimming shortened V by 3 bases and J by 5 bases, and 8 bases separated the two germline ends. Here the CDR3 reads CAISDGINNEQFF. The CDR3 nucleotides are TGTGCCATCAGTGATGGTATAAACAATGAGCAGTTCTTC.

This sequence joins TRBV2 and TRBJ1-1, with 9 bases lining up with TRBD1. Per germline, CDR1 SNHLY and CDR2 FYNNEI. V shed 10 bases, J shed 0 bases, and the junction held 3 bases outside the gene matches. The CDR3 has 13 residues. The CDR3 DNA reads TGTGCCAACAGGGGGCGCTTGAACACTGAAGCTTTCTTT. The encoded protein is CANRGRLNTEAFF.

V and J are TRBV27 and TRBJ1-1, with 9 bases aligning to TRBD1. There are 15 residues in the CDR3. Unmatched junction bases numbered 8, after V lost 5 bases and J lost 4 bases. Germline CDR1 reads MNHEY; CDR2 reads SMNVEV (reference sequence). The CDR3 region has the DNA TGTGCCAGCAGTACCCAGACAGGGGGAGGCACTGAAGCTTTCTTT. Amino acid sequence: CASSTQTGGGTEAFF.

V gene TRBV5-1 combines with J gene TRBJ2-3, with 7 bases identical to TRBD2. Per the germline V gene, CDR1 is SGHRS and CDR2 is YFSETQ. The CDR3 totals 17 residues. V dropped 4 bases and J dropped 0; count of bases not matched to a gene: 11. DNA of the CDR3: TGCGCCAGCAGCGAACGGGGGGACCGTGGGAGCACAGATACGCAGTATTTT. Translation gives CASSERGDRGSTDTQYF.